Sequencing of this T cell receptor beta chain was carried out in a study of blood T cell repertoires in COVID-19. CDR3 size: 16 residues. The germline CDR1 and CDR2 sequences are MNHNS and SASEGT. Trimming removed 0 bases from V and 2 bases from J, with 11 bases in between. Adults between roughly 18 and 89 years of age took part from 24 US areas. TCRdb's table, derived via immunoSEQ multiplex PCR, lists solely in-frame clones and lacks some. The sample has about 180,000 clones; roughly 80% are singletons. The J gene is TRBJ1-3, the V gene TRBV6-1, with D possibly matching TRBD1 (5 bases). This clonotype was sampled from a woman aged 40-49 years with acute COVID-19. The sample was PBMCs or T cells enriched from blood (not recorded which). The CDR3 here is CASSEASGRAGNTIYF. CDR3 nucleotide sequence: TGTGCCAGCAGTGAAGCGTCAGGGCGTGCTGGAAACACCATATATTTT.